This T cell receptor (beta chain) was captured by sequencing in a study of PD-1 blockade in classical Hodgkin lymphoma. Overall study context: The nivolumab dose that patients received was 3 mg/kg, given intravenously every 2 weeks. Study observations and caveats: Patients who responded completely had about the same baseline diversity as newly diagnosed patients. After ASCT, patients who started nivolumab under 1 year later were excluded.

Per the germline V gene, CDR1 is MNHEY and CDR2 is SMNVEV (reference sequence). Trimming took off 4 bases at V and 5 bases at J, with 12 bases between the two ends. The CDR3 runs 14 residues. Repertoires were generated with immunoSEQ multiplex PCR, while TCRdb's copy carries only in-frame clones and drops some. The sample includes 15,000 to 20,000 clones, around 82% of them seen just once. The time point here: cycle 4 day 1 (C4D1), after five to seven weeks of nivolumab. All patients relapsed after autologous stem cell transplantation, and brentuximab vedotin exposure varied. With regard to this clone: Its antigen is still unknown.

The chain has TRBV27 and TRBJ1-5; the D is unclear. This clonotype was obtained from a human donor with classical Hodgkin lymphoma. Sequences were derived from peripheral blood mononuclear cells (PBMCs), sampled before the fourth cycle of nivolumab. CDR3 residues: CASSSVARDQPQHF. CDR3 DNA sequence: TGTGCCAGCAGTTCAGTGGCCCGTGATCAGCCCCAGCATTTT.